A single sample is the source of the 22 T cell receptor beta chains below, sequenced in a study of cytomegalovirus exposure and HLA in healthy donors. PCR used 60 Vbeta primers and 13 Jbeta primers. Assay: immunoSEQ multiplex PCR; the TCRdb copy retains only in-frame clones and omits some. The table shows roughly 86,000 clones, with 50% to 80% occurring only once. The sequencing sample was made of PBMCs. The receptors here all came from a man aged 30 to 39 in good health and CMV-seronegative.

This chain links TRBV6-5 with TRBJ1-6, with a possible D match to TRBD1 (6 bases). V was cut by 4 bases and J by 4 bases, with 8 bases left in between. Per germline, CDR1 MNHEY and CDR2 SVGAGI. There are 14 residues in the CDR3. As DNA, the CDR3 is TGTGCCAGCAGTTCCGGGACATATAATTCACCCCTCCACTTT. Its protein product is CASSSGTYNSPLHF.

The rearrangement uses TRBV4-2 and TRBJ1-6; TRBD1 might be the D (6 bases). The CDR3 is made up of 15 amino acids. Trimming pared 1 base from V and 9 bases from J, leaving 13 bases between. CDR1 LGHNA and CDR2 YNFKEQ come from the germline V gene. The CDR3: CASSQVAGAGSPLHF. CDR3 nucleotides: TGTGCCAGCAGCCAAGTCGCAGGGGCCGGTTCACCCCTCCACTTT.

This clone has a handful of counts. The rearrangement joins TRBV7-9 to TRBJ1-4; D gene uncertain. CDR3 length equals 14 residues. V lost 5 bases and J 0 bases, leaving 7 bases between the germline ends. Germline V gives CDR1 SEHNR, CDR2 FQNEAQ (reference sequence). This CDR3 reads CASSIYATNEKLFF. As DNA, the CDR3 is TGTGCCAGCAGCATCTATGCAACTAATGAAAAACTGTTTTTT.

The rearrangement uses TRBV7-9 and TRBJ1-2; TRBD1 is a possible D gene (5 bases). The CDR3 extends over 14 amino acids. V shed 8 bases and J shed 3 bases, with 16 bases lying between them. CDR1 and CDR2 (germline): SEHNR, FQNEAQ (reference sequence). Here the CDR3 reads CASSGVTKDYGYTF. CDR3 DNA: TGTGCCAGCTCGGGGGTAACGAAAGACTATGGCTACACCTTC. The entire variable domain, with the rest obtained from reference TRBV7-9 and TRBJ1-2, is as follows: DTGVSQNPRHKITKRGQNVTFRCDPISEHNRLYWYRQTLGQGPEFLTYFQNEAQLEKSRLLSDRFSAERPKGSFSTLEIQRTEQGDSAMYLCASSGVTKDYGYTFGSGTRLTVV.

CDR3 in amino acids: CASSLLAGGAGNEQFF. The DNA for the CDR3 is TGTGCCAGCAGCCTACTAGCGGGGGGGGCTGGCAATGAGCAGTTCTTC. The chain uses TRBV6-4 and TRBJ2-1; 13 bases line up with TRBD2. V gave up 6 bases and J gave up 6 bases; unmatched junction bases: 8. Germline assignment: CDR1 MRHNA and CDR2 SNTAGT. CDR3 length: 16 residues.

This sequence joins TRBV25-1 and TRBJ2-5; D possibly corresponds to TRBD1 (6 bases). Germline V gene lookup returns CDR1 MGHDK and CDR2 SYGVNS. This CDR3 has 14 amino acids. Trimming stripped 2 bases from V and 3 bases from J, with 10 bases between. The CDR3 sequence: CASSEDRREETQYF. DNA for the CDR3: TGTGCCAGCAGTGAAGACAGGCGCGAAGAGACCCAGTACTTC.

The chain employs TRBV21-1 and TRBJ2-2; the D call of TRBD2 is as the table states it, not checked on the DNA. TRBV21-1 has pseudogene status. The CDR3 runs 16 residues. CDR3 in DNA: TGTGCCAGCAGCAAATCGGCGACTAGCTGGACCGGGGAGCTGTTTTTT. Its translation: CASSKSATSWTGELFF.

In its sample, this clone was seen once. The chain links TRBV25-1 to TRBJ1-2, with D possibly being TRBD1 (6 bases). The germline V gene has CDR1 MGHDK and CDR2 SYGVNS. V was pared by 4 bases and J by 8 bases, with 11 bases between. The CDR3 length is 12 residues. CDR3 sequence: CASSGNRDGYTF. In DNA form, the CDR3 reads TGTGCCAGCAGTGGCAACAGGGACGGCTACACCTTC.

The rearrangement uses TRBV30 and TRBJ2-3, with D uncertain. The CDR3 extends over 12 amino acids. V lost 4 bases and J 1 base, leaving 6 bases between the germline ends. Germline CDR1 and CDR2: GTSNPN and SVGIG (reference sequence). The CDR3 DNA follows: TGTGCCTGGACCATAGGCACAGATACGCAGTATTTT. It is translated as CAWTIGTDTQYF.

The J gene is TRBJ2-2, the V gene TRBV28; 11 positions agree with TRBD2. CDR1 MDHEN and CDR2 SYDVKM come from the germline V gene. V trimming: 6 bases; J trimming: 4 bases; junction bases outside the gene matches: 7. This CDR3 comprises 16 residues. In nucleotides, the CDR3 is TGTGCCAGCAGCTTAGCGGGAGGGCCGGGCACCGGGGAGCTGTTTTTT. This sequence encodes CASSLAGGPGTGELFF. The variable domain in full, with the rest retrieved from reference TRBV28 and TRBJ2-2, is DVKVTQSSRYLVKRTGEKVFLECVQDMDHENMFWYRQDPGLGLRLIYFSYDVKMKEKGDIPEGYSVSREKKERFSLILESASTNQTSMYLCASSLAGGPGTGELFFGEGSRLTVL.

The chain has TRBV5-6 and TRBJ1-1; a possible D gene is TRBD1 (6 bases). This CDR3 comprises 14 residues. Trimming pared 2 bases from V and 0 bases from J, leaving 8 bases between. CDR1 is SGHDT, CDR2 YYEEEE, per germline. For the CDR3, the DNA is TGTGCCAGCAGCTTTACAGGGTTGAACACTGAAGCTTTCTTT. Translated: CASSFTGLNTEAFF.

This sequence joins TRBV6-1 and TRBJ2-7; D perhaps matches TRBD2 (5 bases). CDR1 and CDR2 from the germline V gene are MNHNS and SASEGT. Trimming shortened V by 4 bases and J by 5 bases, and 15 bases separated the two germline ends. The CDR3 is 14 residues long. The CDR3 DNA follows: TGTGCCAGCAGTGGACTACATGTTACGGACGAGCAGTACTTC. Translated, it gives CASSGLHVTDEQYF.

This chain connects TRBV9 to TRBJ1-2; no definite D call. V was trimmed by 0 bases and J by 2 bases, leaving 5 bases between them. The germline CDR1 and CDR2 sequences are SGDLS and YYNGEE. CDR3 length: 13 amino acids. The CDR3 bases are TGTGCCAGCAGCGTAGACACCAACTATGGCTACACCTTC. Translated, it gives CASSVDTNYGYTF.

The V gene is TRBV6-5, the J gene TRBJ2-5; 7 bases fit TRBD2. This CDR3 is 14 amino acids long. The J segment lost 1 base and the V segment lost 6 bases, leaving 5 bases of the junction unmatched. Germline lookup yields CDR1 MNHEY and CDR2 SVGAGI. This chain's CDR3 is CASSPGTTQETQYF. CDR3 bases: TGTGCCAGCAGCCCCGGGACTACCCAAGAGACCCAGTACTTC.

This chain uses TRBV28 with TRBJ1-1; the D gene is possibly TRBD1 (5 bases). This CDR3 is 13 amino acids long. The V and J ends lost 6 bases and 7 bases respectively, with 15 bases between them. The germline gives CDR1 MDHEN, CDR2 SYDVKM. This chain's CDR3 is CASSWGGISEAFF. In nucleotides, the CDR3 is TGTGCCAGCAGCTGGGGGGGAATAAGTGAAGCTTTCTTT.

This chain connects TRBV2 to TRBJ1-5; no definite D call. CDR3 size: 19 residues. V lost 4 bases to trimming and J lost 0 bases, with 22 bases between them. Germline values: CDR1 SNHLY, CDR2 FYNNEI. The CDR3 DNA reads as TGTGCCAGCAGTGGTGGAGGCAGAACCCAAAGTTATAGCAATCAGCCCCAGCATTTT. This encodes CASSGGGRTQSYSNQPQHF. The whole variable domain, filled in from reference TRBV2 and TRBJ1-5, reads EPEVTQTPSHQVTQMGQEVILRCVPISNHLYFYWYRQILGQKVEFLVSFYNNEISEKSEIFDDQFSVERPDGSNFTLKIRSTKLEDSAMYFCASSGGGRTQSYSNQPQHFGDGTRLSIL.

For this clone: Germline is not matched at one junction end, which may reflect a read error. Other DNA variants within this sample encode the same CDR3. The chain employs TRBV19 and TRBJ2-6; a weak D match, TRBD2 (6 bases). CDR3 length: 16 amino acids. The germline V gene has CDR1 LNHDA and CDR2 SQIVND (reference sequence). DNA of the CDR3: TGTGCCAGTAGTATACTGGGGGGTGCTGGGGCCAACGTCTTGACTTTC. Translation: CASSILGGAGANVLTF.

In regard to this clone: Sequence at one end of the junction differs from germline and may be a read error. The V gene is TRBV7-9, the J gene TRBJ2-7; TRBD1 aligns across 8 bases. This CDR3 comprises 17 residues. Germline CDR1 and CDR2: SEHNR and FQNEAQ (reference sequence). Written as DNA, the CDR3 is TGTTCCAGCAGCTTGCCGCCGGGACAGGCCCCACCCTACGAGCAGTACTTC. Its protein product is CSSSLPPGQAPPYEQYF.

The CDR3 region has the DNA TGCGCCAGCAGCTACGACGGACTATCCACAGATACGCAGTATTTT. It encodes CASSYDGLSTDTQYF. The chain joins TRBV5-1 to TRBJ2-3; D perhaps matches TRBD2 (6 bases). The CDR3 is made up of 15 amino acids. Germline-derived CDR1 and CDR2 are SGHRS and YFSETQ. Trimming took 3 bases from V and 2 from J, leaving 13 bases between them.

The J gene is TRBJ2-5, the V gene TRBV19, with D perhaps matching TRBD2 (7 bases). The length of the CDR3 is 16 residues. V lost 8 bases and J lost 3, with 22 bases in between. Germline-derived CDR1 and CDR2 are LNHDA and SQIVND (reference sequence). In nucleotides, the CDR3 is TGTGCCAGTTGCCCGGGATGGGGGGGCCGAAAAGAGACCCAGTACTTC. Amino acid sequence: CASCPGWGGRKETQYF.

V gene TRBV5-4 combines with J gene TRBJ1-4, with 7 bases identical to TRBD1. This CDR3 has 14 amino acids. The germline CDR1 and CDR2 sequences are SGHNT and YYREEE (reference sequence). The junction had 5 bases not matched to a gene; V was cut back by 3 bases and J by 6 bases. CDR3 nucleotides: TGTGCCAGCAGCTCAAACAGGGGTGATGAAAAACTGTTTTTT. Translated: CASSSNRGDEKLFF.

The genes are TRBV5-4 and TRBJ1-1, with D tentatively TRBD1 (5 bases). This CDR3 spans 17 amino acids. V gave up 4 bases and J gave up 1 base, with 20 bases separating them. Per germline, CDR1 SGHNT and CDR2 YYREEE (reference sequence). The CDR3 coding sequence is TGTGCCAGCAGCGGTCGAGGTAGGACAATGCCGAACACTGAAGCTTTCTTT. This gives the protein CASSGRGRTMPNTEAFF.